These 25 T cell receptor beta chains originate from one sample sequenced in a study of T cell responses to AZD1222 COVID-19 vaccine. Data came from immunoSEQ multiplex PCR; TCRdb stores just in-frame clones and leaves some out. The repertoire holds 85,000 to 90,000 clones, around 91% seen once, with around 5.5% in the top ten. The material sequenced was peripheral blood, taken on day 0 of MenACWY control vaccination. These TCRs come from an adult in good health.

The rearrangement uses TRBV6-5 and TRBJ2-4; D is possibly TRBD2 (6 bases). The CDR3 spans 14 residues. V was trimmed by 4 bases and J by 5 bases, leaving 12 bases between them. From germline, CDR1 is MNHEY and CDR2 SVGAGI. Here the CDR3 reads CASSSGGGENIQYF. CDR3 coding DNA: TGTGCCAGCAGTTCGGGTGGAGGGGAAAACATTCAGTACTTC.

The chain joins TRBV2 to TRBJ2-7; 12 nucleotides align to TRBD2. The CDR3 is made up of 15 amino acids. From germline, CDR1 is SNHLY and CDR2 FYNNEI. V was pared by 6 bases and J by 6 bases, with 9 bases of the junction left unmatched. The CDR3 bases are TGTGCCAGCAGGGAAACTAGCGGGGGGCGCCCCGAGCAGTACTTC. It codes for CASRETSGGRPEQYF.

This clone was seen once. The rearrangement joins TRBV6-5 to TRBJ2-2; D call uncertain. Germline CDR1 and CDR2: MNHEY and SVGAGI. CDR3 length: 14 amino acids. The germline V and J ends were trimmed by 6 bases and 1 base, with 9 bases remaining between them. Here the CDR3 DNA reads TGTGCCAGCAGCTTAACGTTGAACACCGGGGAGCTGTTTTTT. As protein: CASSLTLNTGELFF.

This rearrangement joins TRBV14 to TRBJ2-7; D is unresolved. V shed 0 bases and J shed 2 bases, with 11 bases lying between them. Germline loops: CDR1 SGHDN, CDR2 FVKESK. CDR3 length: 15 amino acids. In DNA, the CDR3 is TGTGCCAGCAGCCAAGATTTCACCCTCCCCTACGAGCAGTACTTC. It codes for CASSQDFTLPYEQYF. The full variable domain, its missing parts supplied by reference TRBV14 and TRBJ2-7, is EAGVTQFPSHSVIEKGQTVTLRCDPISGHDNLYWYRRVMGKEIKFLLHFVKESKQDESGMPNNRFLAERTGGTYSTLKVQPAELEDSGVYFCASSQDFTLPYEQYFGPGTRLTVT.

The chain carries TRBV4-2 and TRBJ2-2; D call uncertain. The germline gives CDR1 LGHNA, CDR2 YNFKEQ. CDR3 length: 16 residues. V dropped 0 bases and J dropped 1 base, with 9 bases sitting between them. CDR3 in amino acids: CASSQDRLENTGELFF. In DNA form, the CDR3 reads TGTGCCAGCAGCCAAGATCGGCTGGAGAACACCGGGGAGCTGTTTTTT.

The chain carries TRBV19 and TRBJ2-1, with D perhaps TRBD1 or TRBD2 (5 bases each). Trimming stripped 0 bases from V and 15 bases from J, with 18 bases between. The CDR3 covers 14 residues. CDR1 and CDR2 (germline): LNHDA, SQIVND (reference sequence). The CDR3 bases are TGTGCCAGTAGTATAGATCTAGGGGACGGCTCCAGGTTCTTC. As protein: CASSIDLGDGSRFF. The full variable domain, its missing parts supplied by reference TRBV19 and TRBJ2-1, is DGGITQSPKYLFRKEGQNVTLSCEQNLNHDAMYWYRQDPGQGLRLIYYSQIVNDFQKGDIAEGYSVSREKKESFPLTVTSAQKNPTAFYLCASSIDLGDGSRFFGPGTRLTVL.

As DNA, the CDR3 is TGCGCCAGCAGCGAGCAGGGGGCGCGGGTGGAGACCCAGTACTTC. This codes for CASSEQGARVETQYF. The J gene is TRBJ2-5, the V gene TRBV5-1; 8 positions agree with TRBD1. CDR1 SGHRS and CDR2 YFSETQ come from the germline V gene. Trimming at V came to 4 bases and at J to 5 bases, leaving 10 bases not matched to a gene. CDR3 length equals 15 residues.

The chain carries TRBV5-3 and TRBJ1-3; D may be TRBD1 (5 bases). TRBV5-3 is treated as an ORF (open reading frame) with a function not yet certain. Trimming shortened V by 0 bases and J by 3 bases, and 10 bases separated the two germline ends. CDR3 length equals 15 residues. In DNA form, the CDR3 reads TGTGCCAGAAGCTTGGTTTGGGACGGTGGAAACACCATATATTTT. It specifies CARSLVWDGGNTIYF.

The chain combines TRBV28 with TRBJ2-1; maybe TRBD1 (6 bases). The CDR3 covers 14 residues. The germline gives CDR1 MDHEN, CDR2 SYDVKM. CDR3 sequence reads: CAANAGTPRNEQFF. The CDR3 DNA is TGTGCAGCCAATGCCGGGACACCAAGGAATGAGCAGTTCTTC.

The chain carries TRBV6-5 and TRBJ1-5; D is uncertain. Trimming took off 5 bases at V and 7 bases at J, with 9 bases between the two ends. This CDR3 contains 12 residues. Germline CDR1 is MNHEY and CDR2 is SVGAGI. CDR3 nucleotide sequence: TGTGCCAGCAGTCCCTCGGGGCAGCCCCAGCATTTT. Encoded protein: CASSPSGQPQHF.

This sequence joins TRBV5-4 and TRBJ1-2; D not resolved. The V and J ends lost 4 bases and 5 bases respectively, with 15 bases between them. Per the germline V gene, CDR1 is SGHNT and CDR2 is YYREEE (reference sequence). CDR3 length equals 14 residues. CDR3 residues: CASSPRDPDYGYTF. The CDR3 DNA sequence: TGTGCCAGCAGCCCCCGGGATCCCGATTATGGCTACACCTTC.

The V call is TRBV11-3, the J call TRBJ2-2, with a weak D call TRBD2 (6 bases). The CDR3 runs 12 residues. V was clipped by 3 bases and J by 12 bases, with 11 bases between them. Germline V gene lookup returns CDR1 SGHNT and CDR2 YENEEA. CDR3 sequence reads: CASSLSLAKLFF. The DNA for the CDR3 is TGTGCCAGCAGCTTGTCACTAGCCAAGCTGTTTTTT.

CDR3 DNA: TGTGCCAGCAGCCCCCTCGGAGGGGGGGGTCGCTCTGGAAACACCATATATTTT. Translation gives CASSPLGGGGRSGNTIYF. The gene calls are TRBV7-9 and TRBJ1-3; D is perhaps TRBD1 (6 bases). Germline-derived CDR1 and CDR2 are SEHNR and FQNEAQ (reference sequence). CDR3 length: 18 residues. Between the trimmed V and J ends, which lost 5 bases and 0 bases, there was a span of 20 bases.

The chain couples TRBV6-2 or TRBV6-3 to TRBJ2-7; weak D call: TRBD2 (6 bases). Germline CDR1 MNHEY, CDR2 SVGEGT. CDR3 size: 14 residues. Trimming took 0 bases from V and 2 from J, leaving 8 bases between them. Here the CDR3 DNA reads TGTGCCAGCAGTTACTCGGGACTGGCCTACGAGCAGTACTTC. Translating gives CASSYSGLAYEQYF.

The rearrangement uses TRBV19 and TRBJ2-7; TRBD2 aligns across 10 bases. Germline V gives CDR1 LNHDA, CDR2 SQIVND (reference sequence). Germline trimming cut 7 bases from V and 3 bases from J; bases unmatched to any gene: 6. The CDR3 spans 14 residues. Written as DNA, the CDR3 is TGTGCCAGTAATAGCGGGGGGAACAGCTACGAGCAGTACTTC. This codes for CASNSGGNSYEQYF. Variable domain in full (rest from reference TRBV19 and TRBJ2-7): DGGITQSPKYLFRKEGQNVTLSCEQNLNHDAMYWYRQDPGQGLRLIYYSQIVNDFQKGDIAEGYSVSREKKESFPLTVTSAQKNPTAFYLCASNSGGNSYEQYFGPGTRLTVT.

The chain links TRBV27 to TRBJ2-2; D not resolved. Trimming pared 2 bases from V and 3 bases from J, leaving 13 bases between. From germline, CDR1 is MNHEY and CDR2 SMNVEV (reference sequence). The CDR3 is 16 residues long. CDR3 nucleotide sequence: TGTGCCAGCAGTTTAGGACCCACCTGGGACACCGGGGAGCTGTTTTTT. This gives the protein CASSLGPTWDTGELFF.

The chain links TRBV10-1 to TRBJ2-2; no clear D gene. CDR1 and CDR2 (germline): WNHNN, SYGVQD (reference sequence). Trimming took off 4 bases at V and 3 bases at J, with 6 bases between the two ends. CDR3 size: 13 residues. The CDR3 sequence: CASSGLYTGELFF. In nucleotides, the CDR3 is TGCGCCAGCAGTGGTTTGTACACCGGGGAGCTGTTTTTT.

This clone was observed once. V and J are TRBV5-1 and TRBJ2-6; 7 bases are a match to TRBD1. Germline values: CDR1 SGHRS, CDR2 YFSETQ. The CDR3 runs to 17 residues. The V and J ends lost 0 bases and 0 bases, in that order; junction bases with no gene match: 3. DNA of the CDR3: TGCGCCAGCAGCTTGGGGGACAGCCCCTCTGGGGCCAACGTCCTGACTTTC. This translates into CASSLGDSPSGANVLTF.

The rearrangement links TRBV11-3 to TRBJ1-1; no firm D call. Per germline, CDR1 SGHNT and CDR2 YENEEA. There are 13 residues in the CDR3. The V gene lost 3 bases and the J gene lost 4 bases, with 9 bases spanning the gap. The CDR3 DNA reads TGTGCCAGCAGCTTCCCAGGTGGCACTGAAGCTTTCTTT. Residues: CASSFPGGTEAFF.

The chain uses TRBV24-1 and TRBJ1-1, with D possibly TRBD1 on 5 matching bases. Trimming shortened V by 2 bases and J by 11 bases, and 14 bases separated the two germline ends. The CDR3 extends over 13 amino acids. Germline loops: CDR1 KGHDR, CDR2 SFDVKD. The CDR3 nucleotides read TGTGCCACCAGTGATTATTTGGAGGAGGGGGCTTTCTTT. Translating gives CATSDYLEEGAFF.

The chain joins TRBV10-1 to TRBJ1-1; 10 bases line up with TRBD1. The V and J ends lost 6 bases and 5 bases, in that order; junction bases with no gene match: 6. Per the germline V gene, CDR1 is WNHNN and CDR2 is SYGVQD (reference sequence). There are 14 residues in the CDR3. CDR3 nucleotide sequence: TGCGCCAGCAGGGCGGACAGGGGGAGGACTGAAGCTTTCTTT. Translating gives CASRADRGRTEAFF.

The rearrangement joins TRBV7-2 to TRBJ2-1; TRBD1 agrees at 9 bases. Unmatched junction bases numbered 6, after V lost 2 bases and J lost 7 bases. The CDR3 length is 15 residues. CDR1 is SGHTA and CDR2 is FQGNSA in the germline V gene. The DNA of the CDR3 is TGTGCCAGCAGCTTAACCGGGACAGGGTATAATGAGCAGTTCTTC. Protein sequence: CASSLTGTGYNEQFF.

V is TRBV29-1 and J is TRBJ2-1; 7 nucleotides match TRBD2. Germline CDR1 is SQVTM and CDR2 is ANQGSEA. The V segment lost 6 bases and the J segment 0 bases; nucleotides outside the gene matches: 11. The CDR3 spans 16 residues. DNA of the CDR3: TGCAGCGTCGGCAAACTAGCGTCGAGCTCCTACAATGAGCAGTTCTTC. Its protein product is CSVGKLASSSYNEQFF.

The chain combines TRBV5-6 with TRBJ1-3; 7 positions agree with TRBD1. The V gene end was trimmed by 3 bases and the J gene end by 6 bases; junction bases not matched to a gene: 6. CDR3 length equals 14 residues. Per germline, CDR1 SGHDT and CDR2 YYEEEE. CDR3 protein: CASSSTGTLNTIYF. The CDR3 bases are TGTGCCAGCAGCTCGACAGGGACGTTAAACACCATATATTTT.

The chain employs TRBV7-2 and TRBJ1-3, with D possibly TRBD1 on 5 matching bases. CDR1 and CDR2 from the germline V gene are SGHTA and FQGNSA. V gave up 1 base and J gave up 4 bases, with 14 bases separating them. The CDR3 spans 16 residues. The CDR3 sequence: CASSLGDSASGNTIYF. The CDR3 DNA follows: TGTGCCAGCAGCTTAGGGGACTCGGCATCGGGAAACACCATATATTTT.